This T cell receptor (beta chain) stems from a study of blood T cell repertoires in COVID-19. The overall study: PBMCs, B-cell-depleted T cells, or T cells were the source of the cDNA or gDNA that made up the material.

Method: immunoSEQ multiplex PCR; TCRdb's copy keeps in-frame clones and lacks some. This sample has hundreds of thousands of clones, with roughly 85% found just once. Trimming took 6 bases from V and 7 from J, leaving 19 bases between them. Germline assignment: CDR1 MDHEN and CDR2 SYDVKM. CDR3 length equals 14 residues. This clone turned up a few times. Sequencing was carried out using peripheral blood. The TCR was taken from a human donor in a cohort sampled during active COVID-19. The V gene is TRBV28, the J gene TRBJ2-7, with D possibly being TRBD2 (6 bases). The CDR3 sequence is CASRSAGSAVEQYF. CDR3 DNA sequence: TGTGCCAGCAGAAGTGCGGGATCAGCGGTAGAGCAGTACTTC.